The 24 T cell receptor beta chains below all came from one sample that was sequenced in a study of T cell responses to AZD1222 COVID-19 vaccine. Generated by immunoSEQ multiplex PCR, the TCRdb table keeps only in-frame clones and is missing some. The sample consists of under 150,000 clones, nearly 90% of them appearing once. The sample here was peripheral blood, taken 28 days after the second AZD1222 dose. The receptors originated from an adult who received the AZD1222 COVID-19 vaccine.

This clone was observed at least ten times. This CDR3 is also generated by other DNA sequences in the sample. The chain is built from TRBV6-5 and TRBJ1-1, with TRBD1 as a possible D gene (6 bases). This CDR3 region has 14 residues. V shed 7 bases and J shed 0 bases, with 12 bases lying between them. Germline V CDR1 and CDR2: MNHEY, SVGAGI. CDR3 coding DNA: TGTGCCAGCACCAAACAGGGTATGAACACTGAAGCTTTCTTT. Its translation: CASTKQGMNTEAFF.

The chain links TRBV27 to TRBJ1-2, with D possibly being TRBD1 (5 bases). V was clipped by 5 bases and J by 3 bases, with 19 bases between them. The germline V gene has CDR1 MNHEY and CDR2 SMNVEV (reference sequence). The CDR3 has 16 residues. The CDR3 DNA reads TGTGCCAGCAGTCCTTACGTGGGGGGGGAATACTATGGCTACACCTTC. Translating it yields CASSPYVGGEYYGYTF.

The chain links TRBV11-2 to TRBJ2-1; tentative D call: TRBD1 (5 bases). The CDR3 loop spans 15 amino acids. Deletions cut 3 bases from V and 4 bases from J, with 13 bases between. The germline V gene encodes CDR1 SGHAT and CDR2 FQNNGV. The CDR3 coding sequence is TGTGCCAGCAGCTTGGGTCAGGGCGATTACAATGAGCAGTTCTTC. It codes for CASSLGQGDYNEQFF.

CDR3 DNA sequence: TGTGCCAGTAGTATGGGGTCAGCCGGGGCCAACGTCCTGACTTTC. Its translation is CASSMGSAGANVLTF. This chain links TRBV19 with TRBJ2-6; D is ambiguous. The CDR3 is 15 amino acids. Germline CDR1 is LNHDA and CDR2 is SQIVND (reference sequence). V gave up 3 bases and J gave up 4 bases, with 10 bases separating them.

CDR3 DNA sequence: TGTGCCAGTAGTGGAGTACGGCGTTCTAACTATGGCTACACCTTC. This sequence encodes CASSGVRRSNYGYTF. J is TRBJ1-2 and V is TRBV19; D gene unclear. CDR3 length: 15 amino acids. CDR1 and CDR2 (germline): LNHDA, SQIVND (reference sequence). V was trimmed by 5 bases and J by 0 bases, leaving 13 bases between them.

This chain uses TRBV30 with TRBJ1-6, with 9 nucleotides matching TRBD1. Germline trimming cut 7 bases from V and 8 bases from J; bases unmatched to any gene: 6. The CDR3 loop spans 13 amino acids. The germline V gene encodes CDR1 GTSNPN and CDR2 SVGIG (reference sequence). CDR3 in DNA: TGTGCCTATCCAAGGACAGGGGATTCACCCCTCCACTTT. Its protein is CAYPRTGDSPLHF.

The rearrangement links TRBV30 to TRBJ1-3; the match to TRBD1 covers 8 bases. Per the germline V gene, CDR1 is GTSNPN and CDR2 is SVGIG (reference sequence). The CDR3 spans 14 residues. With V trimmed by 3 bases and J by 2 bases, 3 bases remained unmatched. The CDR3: CAWRKQGAGNTIYF. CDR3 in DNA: TGTGCCTGGAGGAAACAGGGGGCTGGAAACACCATATATTTT.

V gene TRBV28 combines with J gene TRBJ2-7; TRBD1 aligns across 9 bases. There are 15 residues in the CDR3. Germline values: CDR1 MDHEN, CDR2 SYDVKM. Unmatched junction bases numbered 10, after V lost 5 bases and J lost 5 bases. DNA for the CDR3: TGTGCCAGCAGTCCTCCAGGGACAGGGTTCCACGAGCAGTACTTC. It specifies CASSPPGTGFHEQYF. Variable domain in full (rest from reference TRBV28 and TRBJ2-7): DVKVTQSSRYLVKRTGEKVFLECVQDMDHENMFWYRQDPGLGLRLIYFSYDVKMKEKGDIPEGYSVSREKKERFSLILESASTNQTSMYLCASSPPGTGFHEQYFGPGTRLTVT.

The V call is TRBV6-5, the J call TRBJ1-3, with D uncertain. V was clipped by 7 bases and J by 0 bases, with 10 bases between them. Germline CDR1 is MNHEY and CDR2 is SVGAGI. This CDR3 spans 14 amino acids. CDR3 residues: CASTWWGSGNTIYF. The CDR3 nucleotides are TGTGCCAGCACTTGGTGGGGCTCTGGAAACACCATATATTTT.

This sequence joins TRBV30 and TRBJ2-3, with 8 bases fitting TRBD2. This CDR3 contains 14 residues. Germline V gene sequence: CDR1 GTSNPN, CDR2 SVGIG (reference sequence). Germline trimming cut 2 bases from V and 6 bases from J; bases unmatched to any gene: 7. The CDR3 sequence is CAWSPGLVADTQYF. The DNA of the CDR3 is TGTGCCTGGAGTCCGGGACTAGTTGCGGATACGCAGTATTTT.

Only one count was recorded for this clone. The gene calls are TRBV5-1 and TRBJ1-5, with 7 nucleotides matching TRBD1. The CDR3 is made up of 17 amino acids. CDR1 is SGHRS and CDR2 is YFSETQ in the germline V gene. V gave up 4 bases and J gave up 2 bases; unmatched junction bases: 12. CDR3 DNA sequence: TGCGCCAGCAGCCCACGCCCAGCCGGGACAGGCAATCAGCCCCAGCATTTT. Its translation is CASSPRPAGTGNQPQHF.

The CDR3 loop is CASSLGASGRTDTQYF. DNA of the CDR3: TGCGCCAGCAGCTTGGGCGCTAGCGGACGCACAGATACGCAGTATTTT. V usage is TRBV5-1 and J usage is TRBJ2-3, with 7 bases matching TRBD2. The V gene's germline CDR1 is SGHRS and CDR2 YFSETQ. The CDR3 contains 16 residues. V shed 0 bases, J shed 1 base, and the junction held 5 bases outside the gene matches.

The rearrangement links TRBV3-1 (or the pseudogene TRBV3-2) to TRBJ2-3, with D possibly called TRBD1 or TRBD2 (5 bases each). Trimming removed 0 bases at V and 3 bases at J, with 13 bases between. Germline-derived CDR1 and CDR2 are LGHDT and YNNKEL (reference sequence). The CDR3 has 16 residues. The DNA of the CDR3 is TGTGCCAGCAGCCAAGATAGAGGGGCTGTTACAGATACGCAGTATTTT. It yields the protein CASSQDRGAVTDTQYF.

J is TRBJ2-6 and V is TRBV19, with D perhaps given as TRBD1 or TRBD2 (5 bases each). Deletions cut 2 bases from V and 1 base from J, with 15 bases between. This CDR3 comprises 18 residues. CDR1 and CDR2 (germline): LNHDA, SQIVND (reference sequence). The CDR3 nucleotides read TGTGCCAGTAGTATACGAGGGGTAGTCTCTTCTGGGGCCAACGTCCTGACTTTC. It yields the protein CASSIRGVVSSGANVLTF.

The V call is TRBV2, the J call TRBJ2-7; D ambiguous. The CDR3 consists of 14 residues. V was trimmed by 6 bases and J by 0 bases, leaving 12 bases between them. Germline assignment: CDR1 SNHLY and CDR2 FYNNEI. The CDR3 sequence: CASRDPKSSYEQYF. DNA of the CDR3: TGTGCCAGCAGGGACCCCAAAAGCTCCTACGAGCAGTACTTC.

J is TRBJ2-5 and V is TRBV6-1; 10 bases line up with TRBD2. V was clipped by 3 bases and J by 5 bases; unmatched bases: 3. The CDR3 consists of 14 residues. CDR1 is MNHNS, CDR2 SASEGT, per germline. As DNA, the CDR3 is TGTGCCAGCAGTGATACTAGCGGGATGGAGACCCAGTACTTC. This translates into CASSDTSGMETQYF.

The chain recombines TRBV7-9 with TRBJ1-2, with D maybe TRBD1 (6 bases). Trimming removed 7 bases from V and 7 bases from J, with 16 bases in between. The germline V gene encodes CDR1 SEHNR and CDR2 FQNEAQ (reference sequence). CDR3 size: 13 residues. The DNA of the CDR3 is TGTGCCAGCATCGCTGGGGGGGCGAGTGGCTACACCTTC. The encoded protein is CASIAGGASGYTF.

This CDR3 reads CASSLAPGGCTF. CDR3 DNA: TGTGCCAGCAGCTTAGCCCCTGGGGGGTGCACCTTC. This chain uses TRBV11-3 with TRBJ1-2, with TRBD1 as a possible D gene (5 bases). V shed 1 base and J shed 13 bases, with 13 bases lying between them. The germline V gene encodes CDR1 SGHNT and CDR2 YENEEA. The CDR3 is made up of 12 amino acids.

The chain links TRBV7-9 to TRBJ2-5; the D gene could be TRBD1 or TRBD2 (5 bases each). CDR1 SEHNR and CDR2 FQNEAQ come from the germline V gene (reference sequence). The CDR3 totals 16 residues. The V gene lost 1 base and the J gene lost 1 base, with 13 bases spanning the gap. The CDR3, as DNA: TGTGCCAGCAGCTTAGGGGGCCGGGGAACCCAAGAGACCCAGTACTTC. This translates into CASSLGGRGTQETQYF.

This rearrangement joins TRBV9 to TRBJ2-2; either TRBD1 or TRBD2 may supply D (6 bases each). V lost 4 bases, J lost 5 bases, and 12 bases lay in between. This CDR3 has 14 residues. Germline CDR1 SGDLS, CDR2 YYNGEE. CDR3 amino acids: CASSLQGGTGELFF. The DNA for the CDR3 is TGTGCCAGCAGCTTACAAGGGGGGACCGGGGAGCTGTTTTTT.

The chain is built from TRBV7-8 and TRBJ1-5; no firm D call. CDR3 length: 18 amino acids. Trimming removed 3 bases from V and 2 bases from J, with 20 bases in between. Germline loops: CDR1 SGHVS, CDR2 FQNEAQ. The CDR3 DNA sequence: TGTGCCAGCAGCTTTCAGAGGACCCCTACTTTCGGCAATCAGCCCCAGCATTTT. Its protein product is CASSFQRTPTFGNQPQHF.

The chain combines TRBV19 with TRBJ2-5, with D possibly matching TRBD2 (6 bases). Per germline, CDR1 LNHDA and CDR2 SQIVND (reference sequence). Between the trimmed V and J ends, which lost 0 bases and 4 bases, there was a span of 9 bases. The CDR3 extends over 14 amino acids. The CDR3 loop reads CASSIDLGGETQYF. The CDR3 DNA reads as TGTGCCAGTAGTATAGATTTGGGGGGAGAGACCCAGTACTTC. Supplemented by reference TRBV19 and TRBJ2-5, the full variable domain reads DGGITQSPKYLFRKEGQNVTLSCEQNLNHDAMYWYRQDPGQGLRLIYYSQIVNDFQKGDIAEGYSVSREKKESFPLTVTSAQKNPTAFYLCASSIDLGGETQYFGPGTRLLVL.

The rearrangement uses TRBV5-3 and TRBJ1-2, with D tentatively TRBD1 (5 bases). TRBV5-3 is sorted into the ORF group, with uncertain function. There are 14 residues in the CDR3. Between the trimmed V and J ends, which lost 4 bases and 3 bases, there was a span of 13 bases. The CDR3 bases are TGTGCCAGAAGCCGGTGGCGACAGCACTATGGCTACACCTTC. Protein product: CARSRWRQHYGYTF.

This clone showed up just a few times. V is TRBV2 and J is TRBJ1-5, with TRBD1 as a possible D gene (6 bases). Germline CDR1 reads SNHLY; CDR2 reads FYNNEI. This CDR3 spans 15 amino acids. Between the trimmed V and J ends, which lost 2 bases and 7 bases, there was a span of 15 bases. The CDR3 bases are TGTGCCAGCAGTGAAAGGAGGGGGGCAGGACAGCCCCAGCATTTT. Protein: CASSERRGAGQPQHF.